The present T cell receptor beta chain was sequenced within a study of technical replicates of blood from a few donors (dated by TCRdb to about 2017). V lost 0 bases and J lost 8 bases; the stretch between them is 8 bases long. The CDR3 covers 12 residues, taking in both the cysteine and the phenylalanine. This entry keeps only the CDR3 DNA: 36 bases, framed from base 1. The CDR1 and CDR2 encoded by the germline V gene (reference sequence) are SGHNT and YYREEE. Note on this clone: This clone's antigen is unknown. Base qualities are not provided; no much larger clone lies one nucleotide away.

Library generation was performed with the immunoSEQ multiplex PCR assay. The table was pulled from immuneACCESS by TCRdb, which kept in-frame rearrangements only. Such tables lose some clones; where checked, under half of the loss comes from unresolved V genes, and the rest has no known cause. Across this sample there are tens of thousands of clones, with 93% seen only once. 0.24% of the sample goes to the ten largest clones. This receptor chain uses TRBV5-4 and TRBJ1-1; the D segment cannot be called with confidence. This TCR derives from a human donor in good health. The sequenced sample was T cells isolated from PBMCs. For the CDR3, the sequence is CASSLDRGEAFF. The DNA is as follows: TGTGCCAGCAGCTTGGACCGGGGAGAAGCTTTCTTT. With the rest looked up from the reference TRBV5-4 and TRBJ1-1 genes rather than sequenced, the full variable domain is ETGVTQSPTHLIKTRGQQVTLRCSSQSGHNTVSWYQQALGQGPQFIFQYYREEENGRGNFPPRFSGLQFPNYSSELNVNALELDDSALYLCASSLDRGEAFFGQGTRLTVV.